This TCR beta chain appears in the sequencing data of a study of cytomegalovirus exposure and HLA in healthy donors. Between the trimmed V and J ends, which lost 5 bases and 5 bases, there was a span of 12 bases. Germline CDR1 is SNHLY and CDR2 is FYNNEI. CDR3 length: 13 amino acids. The study ran its PCR with 60 Vbeta and 13 Jbeta primers. Produced via immunoSEQ multiplex PCR; TCRdb's table is partial and in-frame only. Of roughly 110,000 clones in the sample, 75% are singletons; the top ten hold 2.5%. The TCR sequence derives from a man in his forties in good health and CMV-seronegative. Source material: PBMCs. The rearrangement joins TRBV2 to TRBJ1-1; a weak D match, TRBD1 (5 bases). Here the CDR3 reads CASSLQGGTEAFF. CDR3 DNA: TGTGCCAGCAGTCTCCAGGGAGGTACTGAAGCTTTCTTT.